A single T cell receptor beta chain is shown here with its context. Its antigen has not been determined. No base quality information exists; no much larger clone differs at one position. The sample comes from a study of shared clonotypes between healthy human individuals (TCRdb year 2020). Background on the whole study: Two women and a few men aged 18 to 49 years were included in the cohort. For each donor, CD4 naive and CD4 memory were each given three plates, CD8 naive was given two plates, and CD8 memory was given one plate. Libraries were prepared and TCR repertoires were sequenced by different laboratories using diverse techniques, in order to increase sequencing depth and limit assay-specific biases. Between about 0.85 and 10 billion PBMCs per donor were obtained by leukapheresis. Blood TCR repertoires of five healthy adults were deeply sequenced to estimate repertoire size and the extent of clonotype sharing between individuals. Beyond this particular receptor, the publication reports: Incomplete sequencing was indicated by rarefaction of sorted-subset datasets, despite the large sequencing depth. Pairwise subsampling indicated that sequencing depth was expected to affect the degree of clonotype sharing among donors. About 4.5% of naive CD4, approximately 3.7% of naive CD8, roughly 2.5% of memory CD4, and around 0.4% of memory CD8 clonotypes were shared across a few donors. Sampling was restricted to blood, and TCR repertoires in tissue are likely to differ from TCR repertoires in blood. Naive subsets generally had larger estimated clonotype richness than memory subsets did. Higher generation probabilities were observed for clonotypes shared by all four sorted-subset donors than for non-shared clonotypes. The small number of donors limited the genetic and exposure-history diversity represented.

The donors were healthy, HIV-negative adults with no recently reported acute infections or vaccinations. Every donor was a Caucasian adult residing in Nashville, Tennessee, USA. CD4+ T cells were enriched by magnetic negative selection, after which naive cells were positively selected on CD45RA and the negative fraction was taken as the memory subset. Blood was collected by leukapheresis, and PBMCs were isolated by Ficoll-Histopaque density gradient centrifugation and then cryopreserved in liquid nitrogen vapor phase. Analytical flow cytometry was used to check the purity and quantity of every magnetically sorted T cell population. Each sorted fraction had its genomic DNA isolated and then quantified by UV absorbance on a Nanodrop 2000c. The CDR3 contains 14 residues, cysteine and phenylalanine counted. The only DNA kept is the CDR3, 42 bases in frame from the first base. CDR1 SNHLY and CDR2 FYNNEI were looked up in the germline V gene. V loses 8 bases, J loses 4 bases, and the germline ends lie 17 bases apart.

Using the deep immunoSEQ assay, TCR CDR3 regions were amplified from genomic DNA by multiplex PCR. For each cell subset, the extracted genomic DNA was distributed evenly across all wells of several immunoSEQ 96-well plates, and each plate served as one replicate. For sorted subsets, approximately 210 ng genomic DNA, equal to 30,000 or so T cell genomes, was loaded into each replicate PCR. The purified libraries were quantified using a Qubit 3.0 fluorometer, sized with a Bioanalyzer 2100, and then quantified again using the KAPA Library Quantification kit. A separate single-read 150-cycle Illumina NextSeq 550 flow cell was used to sequence each immunoSEQ 96-well plate. Concerning the study's data processing: The immunoSEQ output contained only junctional sequences without quality scores, so filtering could not match that applied to full-length reads. To assign V/J genes and CDR3, sequences were annotated against IMGT germline references using PyIR, a Python wrapper for IgBLAST v1.9. Reads were removed for weak V/J assignments (E-value above 1e-6), missing CDR3, stop codons, out-of-frame junctions, or ambiguous translated residues. V3J clonotypes were defined as sequences sharing an identical inferred V gene, J gene, and CDR3 amino acid sequence. Percentage overlap between repertoires was calculated by dividing the number of shared unique clonotypes by the size of the smaller repertoire. Three approaches were used to assess repertoire richness: RTK rarefaction, the Chao1 estimator, and Recon v2.1 estimates of unobserved clonotypes. OLGA was used to compute generation probabilities for all TCRbeta clonotypes that the gDNA method yielded from a few donors. Entries here come from immuneACCESS through TCRdb and include only in-frame sequences with V and J called. Some clones fail to appear in such tables; in the studies checked, an unresolved V gene covers under half of the shortfall, and the cause of the remainder is unknown. V and J calls and clone size are copied from that table; D and trimming were computed from the DNA. The table for this sample lists over a million clones; about 84% of them were counted only once. The ten most abundant clones make up 0.5% to 0.65% of the sample.

The origin of this receptor is a man younger than 30 in good health. Some clones in this sample may be carry-over from other donors' samples. Sequencing input: memory CD4+ T cells from PBMCs. Interpreted using the paper, the cell subset or site label stands for: CD45RA-negative fraction. Recombination joined TRBV2 with TRBJ2-5; confidence is insufficient to name the D gene. The CDR3: CASLRPGELETQYF. The DNA sequence follows: TGTGCCAGCTTGAGACCCGGAGAATTAGAGACCCAGTACTTC.